The clone carrying this TCR beta chain turned up a few times. The source of the sample is a study of T cell responses to AZD1222 COVID-19 vaccine. Sequencing used immunoSEQ multiplex PCR; TCRdb keeps in-frame clones, though not all of them. The sample lists roughly 25,000 clones; approximately 86% were seen once. Germline V gives CDR1 KGHSH, CDR2 LQKENI. V was cut by 3 bases and J by 7 bases, with 15 bases left in between. The CDR3 has 14 residues. This TCR was sampled from an adult who received the AZD1222 COVID-19 vaccine. The chain couples TRBV18 to TRBJ1-1; D is perhaps TRBD1 (6 bases). The material sequenced was peripheral blood, taken 28 days after the second AZD1222 dose. This CDR3 reads CASSPQGRRNEAFF. The CDR3 DNA is TGTGCCAGCTCACCCCAGGGGCGCCGGAATGAAGCTTTCTTT.